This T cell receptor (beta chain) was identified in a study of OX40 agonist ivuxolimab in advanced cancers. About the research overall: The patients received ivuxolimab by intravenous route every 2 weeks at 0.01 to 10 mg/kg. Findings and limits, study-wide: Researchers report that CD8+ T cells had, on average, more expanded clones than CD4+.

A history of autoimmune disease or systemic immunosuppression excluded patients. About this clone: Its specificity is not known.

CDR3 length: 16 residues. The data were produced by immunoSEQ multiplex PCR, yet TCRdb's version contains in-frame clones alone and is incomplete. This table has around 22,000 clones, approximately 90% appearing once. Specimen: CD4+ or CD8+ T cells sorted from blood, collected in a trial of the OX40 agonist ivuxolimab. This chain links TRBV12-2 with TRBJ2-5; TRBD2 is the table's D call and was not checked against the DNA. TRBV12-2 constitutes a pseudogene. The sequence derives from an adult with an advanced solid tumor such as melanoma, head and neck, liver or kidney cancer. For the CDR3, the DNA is TGTGCAAGTCGCTTAGTTGAGCGGGAGGTTCAAGAGACCCAGTACTTC. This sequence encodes CASRLVEREVQETQYF.